The next 23 T cell receptor beta chains were all read from a single sample in a study of blood T cell repertoires in COVID-19. Only in-frame clones appear in the TCRdb table, and some are missing; sequencing was by immunoSEQ multiplex PCR. This table holds about 120,000 clones, 85% to 90% found once. Sample: peripheral blood. These receptors were taken from a man between 65 and 85 years old with active or convalescent COVID-19.

V and J are TRBV19 and TRBJ2-1, with 12 bases lining up with TRBD2. The CDR3 sequence is 13 residues long. Trimming cost V 8 bases and J 4 bases; bases outside gene matches: 0. Germline lookup yields CDR1 LNHDA and CDR2 SQIVND (reference sequence). CDR3 nucleotide sequence: TGTGCCAGTGGGACTAGCGGGTACAATGAGCAGTTCTTC. This sequence encodes CASGTSGYNEQFF.

This chain uses TRBV5-4 with TRBJ2-2; TRBD1 is a possible D gene (5 bases). The germline gives CDR1 SGHNT, CDR2 YYREEE (reference sequence). The CDR3 spans 13 residues. Trimming stripped 1 base from V and 6 bases from J, with 7 bases between. CDR3: CASSLLGAGELFF. DNA of the CDR3: TGTGCCAGCAGCTTGTTAGGGGCCGGGGAGCTGTTTTTT.

The gene calls are TRBV19 and TRBJ2-2, with 7 bases that match TRBD1. V gave up 3 bases and J gave up 4 bases; unmatched junction bases: 14. This CDR3 region has 18 residues. Germline V lookup: CDR1 LNHDA, CDR2 SQIVND (reference sequence). The CDR3 DNA is TGTGCCAGTAGTATCCGAACCGGACAGGCCTTAATCACCGGGGAGCTGTTTTTT. This gives the protein CASSIRTGQALITGELFF.

V is TRBV10-3 and J is TRBJ1-1; D gene ambiguous. CDR1 and CDR2 from the germline V gene are ENHRY and SYGVKD. Trimming removed 4 bases at V and 0 bases at J, with 12 bases between. The CDR3 contains 15 residues. Here the CDR3 DNA reads TGTGCCATCAGTGGAACACAGTTCATGAACACTGAAGCTTTCTTT. It encodes CAISGTQFMNTEAFF.

The chain joins TRBV4-2 to TRBJ2-3; TRBD2 agrees at 7 bases. CDR3 length equals 16 residues. CDR1 is LGHNA and CDR2 is YNFKEQ in the germline V gene. The junction had 8 bases not matched to a gene; V was cut back by 4 bases and J by 1 base. The CDR3 here is CASSPIAGAGTDTQYF. The CDR3 bases are TGTGCCAGCAGCCCCATCGCGGGAGCAGGCACAGATACGCAGTATTTT.

The rearrangement joins TRBV21-1 to TRBJ1-3; no DNA check was done on the table's D call, TRBD1. TRBV21-1 is marked as a pseudogene. The CDR3 contains 17 residues. CDR3 sequence: CASKMATGEEGGNTIYF. Written as DNA, the CDR3 is TGTGCCAGCAAGATGGCTACAGGGGAGGAAGGTGGAAACACCATATATTTT.

CDR3 coding DNA: TGTGCCAGCAGCTTGGCGGGGGACAATGAGCAGTTCTTC. Residues: CASSLAGDNEQFF. The chain has TRBV7-9 and TRBJ2-1; 7 nucleotides line up with TRBD2. There are 13 residues in the CDR3. Germline CDR1 is SEHNR and CDR2 is FQNEAQ (reference sequence). V shed 3 bases, J shed 5 bases, and the junction held 1 base outside the gene matches.

This chain uses TRBV6-5 with TRBJ1-1, with D uncertain. CDR3 length: 11 amino acids. Trimming left V 7 bases short and J 5 bases short, with 8 bases between. Germline CDR1 and CDR2: MNHEY and SVGAGI. The CDR3 reads CASTLGTEAFF. In DNA, the CDR3 is TGTGCCAGCACACTCGGTACTGAAGCTTTCTTT.

The rearrangement links TRBV2 to TRBJ2-5; 10 nucleotides agree with TRBD2. Germline CDR1 is SNHLY and CDR2 is FYNNEI. Trimming cost V 6 bases and J 0 bases; bases outside gene matches: 4. CDR3 size: 15 residues. DNA of the CDR3: TGTGCCAGCAGACTAGCGGGAATAAACCAAGAGACCCAGTACTTC. Amino acids: CASRLAGINQETQYF.

The chain is built from TRBV23-1 and TRBJ1-5; D unclear. TRBV23-1 is an open reading frame, and its role is uncertain. V was clipped by 8 bases and J by 7 bases, with 12 bases between them. The CDR3 spans 12 residues. CDR3: CASGSGAQPQHF. CDR3 in DNA: TGCGCCAGCGGCTCGGGTGCCCAGCCCCAGCATTTT.

The chain has TRBV29-1 and TRBJ2-2, with D perhaps matching TRBD2 (6 bases). Germline CDR1 reads SQVTM; CDR2 reads ANQGSEA. The CDR3 has 14 amino acids. V was trimmed by 2 bases and J by 4 bases, leaving 11 bases between them. This chain's CDR3 is CSVETSRGTGELFF. DNA for the CDR3: TGCAGCGTTGAAACTAGCCGGGGCACCGGGGAGCTGTTTTTT.

This clone was seen a single time. V usage is TRBV4-2 and J usage is TRBJ2-7, with 7 bases aligning to TRBD2. V shed 0 bases and J 3 bases; nucleotides not matched to a gene: 2. Germline V CDR1 and CDR2: LGHNA, YNFKEQ. The CDR3 extends over 14 amino acids. CDR3 in amino acids: CASSQDGGSYEQYF. Written as DNA, the CDR3 is TGTGCCAGCAGCCAAGACGGCGGGAGCTACGAGCAGTACTTC.

DNA for the CDR3: TGTGCCAGCAGCTTAGCAGCGGGAGTTCGGTACAATGAGCAGTTCTTC. It codes for CASSLAAGVRYNEQFF. The rearrangement uses TRBV5-4 and TRBJ2-1, with 8 nucleotides matching TRBD2. The CDR3 sequence is 16 residues long. CDR1 is SGHNT, CDR2 YYREEE, per germline (reference sequence). The ends lost 2 bases at V and 4 bases at J; junction bases unmatched: 8.

The chain couples TRBV19 to TRBJ2-1; 8 nucleotides match TRBD2. Germline V gene data show CDR1 as LNHDA and CDR2 as SQIVND (reference sequence). V trimming: 3 bases; J trimming: 0 bases; junction bases outside the gene matches: 7. CDR3 length: 17 residues. This CDR3 reads CASSMRSGISSYNEQFF. CDR3 DNA: TGTGCCAGTAGTATGCGTAGCGGGATTAGCTCCTACAATGAGCAGTTCTTC.

The V call is TRBV28, the J call TRBJ2-7; maybe TRBD2 (5 bases). CDR1 is MDHEN and CDR2 is SYDVKM in the germline V gene. This CDR3 has 15 residues. Trimming took off 8 bases at V and 1 base at J, with 18 bases between the two ends. The CDR3 nucleotides read TGTGCCAGCCAACGACTACCCCAAGGTTCCTACGAGCAGTACTTC. Its protein is CASQRLPQGSYEQYF.

V usage is TRBV27 and J usage is TRBJ2-7, with 9 bases fitting TRBD1. Looked up from germline, CDR1 is MNHEY and CDR2 is SMNVEV (reference sequence). Trimming removed 6 bases from V and 3 bases from J; junction bases left unmatched: 3. The CDR3 is 13 residues long. The CDR3, as DNA: TGTGCCAGCAGGGGGACAGGGAGCTACGAGCAGTACTTC. Protein: CASRGTGSYEQYF.

The CDR3 DNA reads TGTGCCAGCAGTCGGGACAGGGTTGGGTCACCCCTCCACTTT. As protein: CASSRDRVGSPLHF. The chain combines TRBV6-5 with TRBJ1-6, with 9 nucleotides matching TRBD1. This CDR3 has 14 residues. Germline V gene data show CDR1 as MNHEY and CDR2 as SVGAGI. V gave up 5 bases and J gave up 10 bases; unmatched junction bases: 6.

V usage is TRBV7-2 and J usage is TRBJ1-1; possibly TRBD1 for D (6 bases). V lost 2 bases and J 8 bases, leaving 12 bases between the germline ends. This CDR3 is 13 amino acids long. In germline, CDR1 is SGHTA, CDR2 FQGNSA. The CDR3 DNA reads as TGTGCCAGCAGCTTATACAGGGATACGGAAGCTTTCTTT. It translates to CASSLYRDTEAFF.

Written as DNA, the CDR3 is TGTGCCAGCAGGAGGACAGGGAGCGGAGATACGCAGTATTTT. Protein product: CASRRTGSGDTQYF. The rearrangement uses TRBV6-5 and TRBJ2-3, with 8 positions matching TRBD1. V gave up 6 bases and J gave up 5 bases; unmatched junction bases: 7. Germline CDR1 is MNHEY and CDR2 is SVGAGI. The CDR3 has 14 residues.

The CDR3 sequence is CASAGTGANEQFF. Here the CDR3 DNA reads TGTGCCAGCGCCGGGACAGGGGCCAATGAGCAGTTCTTC. V is TRBV9 and J is TRBJ2-1, with 10 bases lining up with TRBD1. Germline V gene sequence: CDR1 SGDLS, CDR2 YYNGEE. V was clipped by 7 bases and J by 6 bases; unmatched bases: 4. The CDR3 has 13 amino acids.

This clone was recorded only once. The chain uses TRBV5-4 and TRBJ1-1; D unresolved. The CDR3 is made up of 15 amino acids. Germline loops: CDR1 SGHNT, CDR2 YYREEE (reference sequence). The V and J ends lost 1 base and 0 bases respectively, with 10 bases between them. CDR3 protein: CASSLQQIMNTEAFF. In DNA, the CDR3 is TGTGCCAGCAGCTTGCAACAGATTATGAACACTGAAGCTTTCTTT.

The chain employs TRBV5-1 and TRBJ1-1; perhaps TRBD1 as D (5 bases). There are 14 residues in the CDR3. Per germline, CDR1 SGHRS and CDR2 YFSETQ. Between the trimmed V and J ends, which lost 2 bases and 3 bases, there was a span of 11 bases. The CDR3, as DNA: TGCGCCAGCAGCTTAGACAGTTGGGACACTGAAGCTTTCTTT. Translating it yields CASSLDSWDTEAFF.

The gene calls are TRBV5-1 and TRBJ2-2; D may be TRBD1 (5 bases). Trimming removed 4 bases at V and 6 bases at J, with 13 bases between. Germline V gene sequence: CDR1 SGHRS, CDR2 YFSETQ. The CDR3 has 14 amino acids. Here the CDR3 reads CASSATGHSGELFF. The CDR3 DNA follows: TGCGCCAGCAGCGCCACAGGCCATTCCGGGGAGCTGTTTTTT.